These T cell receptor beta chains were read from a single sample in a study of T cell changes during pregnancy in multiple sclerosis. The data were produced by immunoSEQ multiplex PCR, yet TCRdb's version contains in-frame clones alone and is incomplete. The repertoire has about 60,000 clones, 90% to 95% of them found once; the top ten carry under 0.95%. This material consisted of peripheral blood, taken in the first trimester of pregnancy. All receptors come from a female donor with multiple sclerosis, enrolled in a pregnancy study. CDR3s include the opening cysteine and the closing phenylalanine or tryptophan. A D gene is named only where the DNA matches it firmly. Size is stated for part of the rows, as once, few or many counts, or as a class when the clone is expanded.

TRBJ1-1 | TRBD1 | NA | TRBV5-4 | TGTGCCAGCAGCTCCGGACAGGGAAGGACTGAAGCTTTCTTT | CASSSGQGRTEAFF
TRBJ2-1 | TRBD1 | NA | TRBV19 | TGTGCCAGTAGTCCCTTTTCGACAGGGAGCTCCTACAATGAGCAGTTCTTC | CASSPFSTGSSYNEQFF
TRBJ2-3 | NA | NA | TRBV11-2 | TGTGCCAGCAGCCTCGAGGGTGTTAACACAGATACGCAGTATTTT | CASSLEGVNTDTQYF
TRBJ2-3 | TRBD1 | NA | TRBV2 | TGTGCCAGCAGAGAGCAGGGGGTAGATACGCAGTATTTT | CASREQGVDTQYF
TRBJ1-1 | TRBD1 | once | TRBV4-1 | TGCGCCAGCAGCCAAGCTAGTCGACAGGGTTTTATGAACACTGAAGCTTTCTTT | CASSQASRQGFMNTEAFF
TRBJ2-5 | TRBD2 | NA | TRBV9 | TGTGCCAGCAGCGTAGGGCTAGCGGGGAGCCAAGAGACCCAGTACTTC | CASSVGLAGSQETQYF
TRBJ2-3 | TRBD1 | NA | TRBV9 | TGTGCCAGCAGCGCCTCCGGGACAGGGCCAGATACGCAGTATTTT | CASSASGTGPDTQYF
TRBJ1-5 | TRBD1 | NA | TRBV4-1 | TGCGCCAGCAGCCGGGGGACAGGAACAGATCAGCCCCAGCATTTT | CASSRGTGTDQPQHF
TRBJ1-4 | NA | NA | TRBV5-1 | TGCGCCAGCCTAGGGGATGAAAAACTGTTTTTT | CASLGDEKLFF
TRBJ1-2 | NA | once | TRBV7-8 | TGTGCCAGCAGCTTTGGGGGGTTTCGCTATGGCTACACCTTC | CASSFGGFRYGYTF
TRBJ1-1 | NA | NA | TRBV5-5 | TGTGCCAGCAGTAGACAGGTGAACACTGAAGCTTTCTTT | CASSRQVNTEAFF
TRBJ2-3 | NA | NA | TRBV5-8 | TGTGCCAGCAGCTTGGGGTCGGGGGGCCGGGGAGATACGCAGTATTTT | CASSLGSGGRGDTQYF
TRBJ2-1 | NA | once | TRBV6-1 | TGTGCCAGCAGTGAACTCCTGCGGGTGACTGAGCAGTTCTTC | CASSELLRVTEQFF
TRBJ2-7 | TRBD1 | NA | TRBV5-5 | TGTGCCAGCAGGTCGACAGGGGCCCCCCTATACGAGCAGTACTTC | CASRSTGAPLYEQYF
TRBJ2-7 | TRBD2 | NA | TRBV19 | TGTGCCAGTAGTATAGAAAGCGGGGGCTCGCCCTACGAGCAGTACTTC | CASSIESGGSPYEQYF
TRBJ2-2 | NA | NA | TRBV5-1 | TGCGCCAGCAGCTTGGCGACAGGGAACACCGGGGAGCTGTTTTTT | CASSLATGNTGELFF
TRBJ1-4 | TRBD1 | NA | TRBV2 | TGTGCCAGCAGTGGACAGGGGGCAAGGGAAAAACTGTTTTTT | CASSGQGAREKLFF
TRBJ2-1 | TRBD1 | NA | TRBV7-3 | TGTGCCAGCAGCCAAAGGGGGCCCAGCTCCTACAATGAGCAGTTCTTC | CASSQRGPSSYNEQFF
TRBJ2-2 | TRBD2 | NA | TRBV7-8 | TGTGCCAGCAGCTCCGCTAGCGGGGCTAGGAACACCGGGGAGCTGTTTTTT | CASSSASGARNTGELFF
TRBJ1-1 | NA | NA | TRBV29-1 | TGCAGCGCCATCATGACGGTAGGGGGGAACACTGAAGCTTTCTTT | CSAIMTVGGNTEAFF
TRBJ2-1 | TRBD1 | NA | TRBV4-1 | TGCGCCAGCAGCCAATCCCTCGGACAGGGGACCTACAATGAGCAGTTCTTC | CASSQSLGQGTYNEQFF
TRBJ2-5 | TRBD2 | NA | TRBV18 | TGTGCCAGCTCACGTACAGGAGCGGGGGAGACCCAGTACTTC | CASSRTGAGETQYF
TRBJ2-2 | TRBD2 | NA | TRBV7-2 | TGTGCCAGCAGCGTTACTAGCGGGGGCGTTAACACCGGGGAGCTGTTTTTT | CASSVTSGGVNTGELFF
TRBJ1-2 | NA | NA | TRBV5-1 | TGCGCCAGCAGCTTCGGTTTGATGTTGGAGCACTATGGCTACACCTTC | CASSFGLMLEHYGYTF
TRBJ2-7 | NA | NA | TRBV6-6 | TGTGCCAGCAGTTTCAGGGCGGTCTACGAGCAGTACTTC | CASSFRAVYEQYF
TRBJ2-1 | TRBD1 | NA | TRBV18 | TGTGCCAGCACCGGACAGGGCGGCGATAATGAGCAGTTCTTC | CASTGQGGDNEQFF
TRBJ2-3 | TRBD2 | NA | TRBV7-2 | TGTGCCAGCAGCTTAGAGCCAGCGGGGGCACTAGATACGCAGTATTTT | CASSLEPAGALDTQYF
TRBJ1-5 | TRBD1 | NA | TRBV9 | TGTGCCAGCAGCCCTAGGACAGGGGCAGGACAGCCCCAGCATTTT | CASSPRTGAGQPQHF
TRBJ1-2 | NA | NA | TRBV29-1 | TGCAGCGTTGGCGCAACAGGGACTGGCTACACCTTC | CSVGATGTGYTF
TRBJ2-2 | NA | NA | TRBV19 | TGTGCCAGTAGTATAGAGAGGGCGATCGGGGAGCTGTTTTTT | CASSIERAIGELFF
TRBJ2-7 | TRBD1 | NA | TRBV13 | TGTGCCAGCAGCCCCCGTGACAGGGCAGACGAGCAGTACTTC | CASSPRDRADEQYF
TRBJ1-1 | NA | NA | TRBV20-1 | TGCAGTGCTAGTAGGAACACTGAAGCTTTCTTT | CSASRNTEAFF
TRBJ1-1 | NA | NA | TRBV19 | TGTGCCAGTAGTATATCTACCCTCCTAGGGGACACTGAAGCTTTCTTT | CASSISTLLGDTEAFF
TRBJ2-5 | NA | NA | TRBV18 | TGTGCCAGCTCACCCGCGACACGCCAAGAGACCCAGTACTTC | CASSPATRQETQYF
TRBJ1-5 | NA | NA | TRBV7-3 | TGTGCCATCCGGGTCTGGATGGTAAGTCGTCCCCAGCATTTT | CAIRVWMVSRPQHF
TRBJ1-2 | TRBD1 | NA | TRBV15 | TGTGCCACCAGCAGAGATCGTGTGACAGGGGCTGGCTACACCTTC | CATSRDRVTGAGYTF